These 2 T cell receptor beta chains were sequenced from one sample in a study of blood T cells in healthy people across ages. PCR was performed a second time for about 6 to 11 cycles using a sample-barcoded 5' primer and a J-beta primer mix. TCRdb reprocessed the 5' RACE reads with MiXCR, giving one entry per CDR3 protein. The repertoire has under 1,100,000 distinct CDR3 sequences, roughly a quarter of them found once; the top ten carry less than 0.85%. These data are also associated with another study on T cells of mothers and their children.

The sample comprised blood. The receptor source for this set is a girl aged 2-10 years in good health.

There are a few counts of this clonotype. The CDR3 coding sequence is TGCAGCGTTGAAGATACGGGGGAGGGCAATGAGCAGTTCTTC. This gives the protein CSVEDTGEGNEQFF. The chain combines TRBV29-1 with TRBJ2-1, with TRBD2 identical over 7 bases. This CDR3 contains 14 residues. Germline V lookup: CDR1 SQVTM, CDR2 ANQGSEA. V was pared by 0 bases and J by 6 bases, with 5 bases of the junction left unmatched.

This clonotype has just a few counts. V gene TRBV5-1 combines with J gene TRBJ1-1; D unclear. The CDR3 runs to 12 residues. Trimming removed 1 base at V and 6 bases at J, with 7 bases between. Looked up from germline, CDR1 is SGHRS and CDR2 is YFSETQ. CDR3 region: CASSLRSAEAFF. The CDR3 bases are TGCGCCAGCAGCTTGCGGTCGGCTGAAGCTTTCTTT.